Below, 8 T cell receptor beta chains from the same sample are listed, as sequenced in a study of tumour-infiltrating T cells in Burkitt lymphoma. The data were produced by immunoSEQ multiplex PCR, yet TCRdb's version contains in-frame clones alone and is incomplete. The sample lists about 7,100 clones; roughly a sixth were seen once. The sequenced material came from tumor tissue. These receptors all come from a human donor with diffuse large B-cell lymphoma.

This clone was counted a few times. This chain connects TRBV5-1 to TRBJ1-2; D unresolved. This CDR3 spans 14 amino acids. Trimming took off 3 bases at V and 5 bases at J, with 14 bases between the two ends. CDR1 is SGHRS and CDR2 is YFSETQ in the germline V gene. The CDR3 here is CASSYRPEAYGYTF. Here the CDR3 DNA reads TGCGCCAGCAGCTATAGACCCGAAGCTTATGGCTACACCTTC.

This clone was counted between two and nine times. Other DNA variants within this sample encode the same CDR3. The chain recombines TRBV5-3 with TRBJ1-5; 12 bases are a match to TRBD1. TRBV5-3 is classed as an ORF, of uncertain function. Trimming removed 4 bases from V and 5 bases from J; junction bases left unmatched: 10. This CDR3 has 17 amino acids. The chain's CDR3 is CARSQGQGAKHHQPQHF. The CDR3 region has the DNA TGTGCCAGAAGCCAGGGACAGGGGGCGAAGCACCATCAGCCCCAGCATTTT.

The chain joins TRBV21-1 to TRBJ1-2; the D call of TRBD1 is as the table states it, not checked on the DNA. TRBV21-1 is a listed pseudogene. CDR3 length: 16 amino acids. The CDR3 DNA reads as TGTGCCAGCAGCAAGGCAGGGCCTCTTTTGAACTATGGCTACACCTTC. Its protein product is CASSKAGPLLNYGYTF.

This clone was counted a few times. This sequence joins TRBV29-1 and TRBJ2-5; D perhaps matches TRBD1 (6 bases). This CDR3 has 12 residues. Germline V gene lookup returns CDR1 SQVTM and CDR2 ANQGSEA. The V end was cut by 1 base, the J end by 13 bases, with 16 bases between. The CDR3 loop reads CSVEAVDSLGYF. The CDR3 DNA reads TGCAGCGTTGAAGCAGTGGACAGCCTGGGGTACTTC.

This clone appeared a few times. This chain uses TRBV28 with TRBJ1-2; D is unclear. Between the trimmed V and J ends, which lost 7 bases and 2 bases, there was a span of 8 bases. The CDR3 is 12 residues long. CDR1 and CDR2 from the germline V gene are MDHEN and SYDVKM. Here the CDR3 reads CASIRGNYGYTF. CDR3 bases: TGTGCCAGCATACGAGGGAACTATGGCTACACCTTC.

This chain links TRBV29-1 with TRBJ1-1, with D possibly matching TRBD1 (5 bases). V was shortened by 7 bases and J by 1 base, with 7 bases between the two germline ends. The CDR3 extends over 11 amino acids. Looked up from germline, CDR1 is SQVTM and CDR2 is ANQGSEA. Written as DNA, the CDR3 is TGCAGCGCCAGGGAGAACACTGAAGCTTTCTTT. The encoded protein is CSARENTEAFF.

The chain links TRBV11-2 to TRBJ2-6, with unresolved D. The CDR3 is 15 residues long. The V end lost 8 bases, the J end lost 0 bases, and 11 bases lay between the germline ends. The V gene's germline CDR1 is SGHAT and CDR2 FQNNGV. The CDR3 is CASRRSYSGANVLTF. The CDR3 DNA follows: TGTGCCAGCCGACGGTCCTACTCTGGGGCCAACGTCCTGACTTTC.

Turning to this clone: The junction departs from the called germline gene at one end, perhaps through a read error. The genes are TRBV7-7 and TRBJ2-5; 9 positions match TRBD1. The germline CDR1 and CDR2 sequences are SSHAT and FNYEAQ (reference sequence). There are 16 residues in the CDR3. CDR3 DNA: TGTGCTAGCAGCTTAAGCACAGGGGGCGAATTTGAGACCCAGTACTTC. Translating it yields CASSLSTGGEFETQYF.